These 6 T cell receptor beta chains were sequenced from one sample in a study of blood T cell repertoires in COVID-19. Data came from immunoSEQ multiplex PCR; TCRdb stores just in-frame clones and leaves some out. Here the sample spans about 200,000 clones, roughly 79% being singletons. The sequencing sample was made of PBMCs or T cells enriched from blood (not recorded which). These TCRs come from a woman aged 45-60 years with acute COVID-19.

This sequence joins TRBV7-2 and TRBJ2-7, with D unresolved. The CDR3 is 15 residues long. Trimming cost V 1 base and J 4 bases, with 14 bases left between them. Germline CDR1 reads SGHTA; CDR2 reads FQGNSA. For the CDR3, the DNA is TGTGCCAGCAGCTTAGTCTTCGACTCAATTTACGAGCAGTACTTC. It yields the protein CASSLVFDSIYEQYF. Variable domain in full (rest from reference TRBV7-2 and TRBJ2-7): GAGVSQSPSNKVTEKGKDVELRCDPISGHTALYWYRQSLGQGLEFLIYFQGNSAPDKSGLPSDRFSAERTGGSVSTLTIQRTQQEDSAVYLCASSLVFDSIYEQYFGPGTRLTVT.

The CDR3 here is CASSFGEFEQYF. The CDR3 DNA is TGTGCCAGCAGCTTCGGGGAATTCGAGCAGTACTTC. The chain is built from TRBV5-6 and TRBJ2-7, with a tentative D call TRBD2 (5 bases). Looked up from germline, CDR1 is SGHDT and CDR2 is YYEEEE. Between the trimmed V and J ends, which lost 2 bases and 6 bases, there was a span of 9 bases. This CDR3 is built from 12 residues.

V gene TRBV7-2 combines with J gene TRBJ2-2, with 7 bases matching TRBD2. Germline CDR1 reads SGHTA; CDR2 reads FQGNSA. J lost 3 bases, V lost 5 bases, and 9 bases had no gene match. The CDR3 consists of 16 residues. The CDR3 DNA reads TGTGCCAGCAGCCGGTTCGCGGGAGTCGACACCGGGGAGCTGTTTTTT. Its translation: CASSRFAGVDTGELFF. The full variable domain, in which reference TRBV7-2 and TRBJ2-2 provide the parts outside the CDR3, is GAGVSQSPSNKVTEKGKDVELRCDPISGHTALYWYRQSLGQGLEFLIYFQGNSAPDKSGLPSDRFSAERTGGSVSTLTIQRTQQEDSAVYLCASSRFAGVDTGELFFGEGSRLTVL.

This rearrangement joins TRBV2 to TRBJ2-7; D ambiguous. The V and J ends lost 5 bases and 2 bases respectively, with 10 bases between them. The CDR3 contains 13 residues. Germline assignment: CDR1 SNHLY and CDR2 FYNNEI. The CDR3 nucleotides are TGTGCCAGCAGTTTGTCAGGCACCTACGAGCAGTACTTC. Protein product: CASSLSGTYEQYF.

This chain uses TRBV2 with TRBJ2-3, with 12 bases identical to TRBD2. Trimming took 4 bases from V and 5 from J; bases not matched to a gene: 4. The CDR3 is 15 amino acids. Germline V gives CDR1 SNHLY, CDR2 FYNNEI. In DNA form, the CDR3 reads TGTGCCAGCAGTGTACTAGCGGGAGGAGGAGATACGCAGTATTTT. It specifies CASSVLAGGGDTQYF. Filled out from reference TRBV2 and TRBJ2-3, the complete variable domain reads EPEVTQTPSHQVTQMGQEVILRCVPISNHLYFYWYRQILGQKVEFLVSFYNNEISEKSEIFDDQFSVERPDGSNFTLKIRSTKLEDSAMYFCASSVLAGGGDTQYFGPGTRLTVL.

The chain recombines TRBV12-3 or TRBV12-4 with TRBJ1-5, with 8 bases that match TRBD1. Trimming took 7 bases from V and 7 from J; bases not matched to a gene: 6. This CDR3 has 13 amino acids. The CDR3 nucleotides read TGTGCCAGCAAGACAGGGGTAGGGCAGCCCCAGCATTTT. It specifies CASKTGVGQPQHF.